The rows below give T cell receptor beta chains drawn from one sample of a study of memory CD4+ T cells and cytomegalovirus serostatus. Method: immunoSEQ multiplex PCR; TCRdb's copy keeps in-frame clones and lacks some. The sample lists fewer than 50,000 clones, 79% occurring once. Sequenced input: memory CD4+ T cells from blood. These receptors were obtained from an adult in good health and CMV-seropositive. CDR3s include the opening cysteine and the closing phenylalanine or tryptophan. The D gene is left open where the match is weak.

v_call: TRBV9; d_call: -; cdr3_aa: CASSLESAGELFF
v_call: TRBV7-6; d_call: -; cdr3_aa: CASSTRPGITEAFF
v_call: TRBV6-1; d_call: TRBD1; cdr3_aa: CASIQGATEAFF
v_call: TRBV5-8; d_call: -; cdr3_aa: CASSLFDGYTF
v_call: TRBV7-8; d_call: TRBD1; cdr3_aa: CASSSRDRGRDEQYF
v_call: TRBV18; d_call: -; cdr3_aa: CASSPGLGNEQFF
v_call: TRBV5-4; d_call: TRBD2; cdr3_aa: CASSRGGGSWSSYNEQFF
v_call: TRBV7-3; d_call: -; cdr3_aa: CASSLTGFTEAFF
v_call: TRBV7-9; d_call: TRBD2; cdr3_aa: CASSPTFREGLWTQYF
v_call: TRBV5-5; d_call: -; cdr3_aa: CASSILRGTEAFF
v_call: TRBV4-3; d_call: -; cdr3_aa: CASSQDVPDTQYF
v_call: TRBV13; d_call: -; cdr3_aa: CASSLARTAATNEKLFF
v_call: TRBV15; d_call: -; cdr3_aa: CATSDRRQGGETQYF
v_call: TRBV9; d_call: TRBD2; cdr3_aa: CASSLGLAFSYNEQFF
v_call: TRBV18; d_call: -; cdr3_aa: CASSPRVQSVQGQTQYF
v_call: TRBV29-1; d_call: -; cdr3_aa: CSVEGVGGPGETQYF
v_call: TRBV7-2; d_call: -; cdr3_aa: CASSLTAGTHYSGNTIYF
v_call: TRBV7-9; d_call: TRBD1; cdr3_aa: CASSLGTGGASGANVLTF
v_call: TRBV5-1; d_call: -; cdr3_aa: CASSLDRAGNGEQFF
v_call: TRBV29-1; d_call: TRBD2; cdr3_aa: CSVRGRGSYNEQFF
v_call: TRBV5-1; d_call: TRBD1; cdr3_aa: CASSPTQGAREQYF
v_call: TRBV7-2; d_call: -; cdr3_aa: CASSLVSRSTDTQYF
v_call: TRBV15; d_call: -; cdr3_aa: CATSRDGLQETQYF
v_call: TRBV5-4; d_call: TRBD1; cdr3_aa: CASTPQGGQGYNEQFF
v_call: TRBV4-2; d_call: -; cdr3_aa: CASSQGDQGHVGYTF
v_call: TRBV18; d_call: -; cdr3_aa: CASSPPAGGVNQPQHF
v_call: TRBV19; d_call: -; cdr3_aa: CASSAGNGLNYGYTF
v_call: TRBV19; d_call: -; cdr3_aa: CASRRAKPTGELFF
v_call: TRBV4-2; d_call: -; cdr3_aa: CASSSALWDASSYNEQFF
v_call: TRBV6-1; d_call: -; cdr3_aa: CASNLVDTQYF
v_call: TRBV19; d_call: TRBD1; cdr3_aa: CASSIAADRAQEYF
v_call: TRBV7-8; d_call: TRBD1; cdr3_aa: CASSHRDRANEQFF
v_call: TRBV9; d_call: -; cdr3_aa: CASSAQPGRSNEQFF
v_call: TRBV19; d_call: -; cdr3_aa: CACSRNMNTEAFF
v_call: TRBV7-2; d_call: TRBD2; cdr3_aa: CASSLGGRYSYEQYF
v_call: TRBV4-1; d_call: -; cdr3_aa: CASSQGPTQGGRNIQYF
v_call: TRBV23-1; d_call: TRBD1; cdr3_aa: CASKGTDSIMNTEAFF
v_call: TRBV5-1; d_call: -; cdr3_aa: CASSLDGNQPQHF
v_call: TRBV7-2; d_call: TRBD1; cdr3_aa: CASSDRGGDTGELFF
v_call: TRBV7-3; d_call: -; cdr3_aa: CASSLGPAGELFF
v_call: TRBV25-1; d_call: -; cdr3_aa: CASSRRGYEQYF
v_call: TRBV7-9; d_call: TRBD2; cdr3_aa: CASRLAGGLVDTQYF
v_call: TRBV6-1; d_call: -; cdr3_aa: CASSVHGYSSHIVNTEAFF
v_call: TRBV7-2; d_call: TRBD2; cdr3_aa: CASRWTSGSYEQYF